This paragraph covers one T cell receptor (beta chain) sequence. The sample comes from a study of T-cell memory formation after mild COVID-19. The V and J ends lost 5 bases and 3 bases, in that order; junction bases with no gene match: 21. The CDR3 covers 20 residues. Per germline, CDR1 SGHAT and CDR2 FQNNGV. TCRdb independently ran MiXCR on the 5' RACE reads; one entry per CDR3 protein. The sample contains approximately 350,000 distinct CDR3 sequences, approximately 15% of which appear only once. Sequenced sample: PBMCs or a T cell subset sorted from them (not recorded which). V and J are TRBV11-2 and TRBJ2-1; 8 bases match TRBD1. This sequence originates from a man aged 18 to 30 who had mild COVID-19 (a few samples of this study predate the infection). Cell type and time point are not known. In nucleotides, the CDR3 is TGTGCCAGCAGCCCGAGCCTTTGGCAGGGGGCGATCCGGAACTACAATGAGCAGTTCTTC. It specifies CASSPSLWQGAIRNYNEQFF.